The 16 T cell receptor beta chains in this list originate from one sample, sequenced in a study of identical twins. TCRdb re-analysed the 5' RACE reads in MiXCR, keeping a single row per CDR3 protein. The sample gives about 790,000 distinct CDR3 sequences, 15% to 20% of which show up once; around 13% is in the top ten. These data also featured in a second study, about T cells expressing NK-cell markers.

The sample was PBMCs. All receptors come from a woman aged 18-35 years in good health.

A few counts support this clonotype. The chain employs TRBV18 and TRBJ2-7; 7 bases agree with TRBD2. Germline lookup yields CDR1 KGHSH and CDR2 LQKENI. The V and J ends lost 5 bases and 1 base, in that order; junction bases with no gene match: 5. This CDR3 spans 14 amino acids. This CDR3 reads CASSVGLESYEQYF. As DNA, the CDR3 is TGTGCCAGCTCAGTAGGACTAGAGTCCTACGAGCAGTACTTC.

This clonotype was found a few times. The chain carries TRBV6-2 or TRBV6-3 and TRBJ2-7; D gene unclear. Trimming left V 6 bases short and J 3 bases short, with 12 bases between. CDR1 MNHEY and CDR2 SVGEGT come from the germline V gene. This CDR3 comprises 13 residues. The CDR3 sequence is CASRRTHNYEQYF. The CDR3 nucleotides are TGTGCCAGCAGAAGGACCCATAACTACGAGCAGTACTTC.

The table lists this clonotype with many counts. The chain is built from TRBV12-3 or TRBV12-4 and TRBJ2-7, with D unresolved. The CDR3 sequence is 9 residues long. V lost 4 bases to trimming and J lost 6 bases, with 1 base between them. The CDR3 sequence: CASSCEQYF. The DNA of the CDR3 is TGTGCCAGCAGTTGCGAGCAGTACTTC.

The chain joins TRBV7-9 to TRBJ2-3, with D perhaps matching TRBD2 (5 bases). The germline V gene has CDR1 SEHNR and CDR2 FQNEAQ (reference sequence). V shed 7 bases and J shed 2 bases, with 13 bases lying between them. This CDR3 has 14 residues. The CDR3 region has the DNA TGTGCCAGCAACGCCGCGAGGGCCACAGATACGCAGTATTTT. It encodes CASNAARATDTQYF.

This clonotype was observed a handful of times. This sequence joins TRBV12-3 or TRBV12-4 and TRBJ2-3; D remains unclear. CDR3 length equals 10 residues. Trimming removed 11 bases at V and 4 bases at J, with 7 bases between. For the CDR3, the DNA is TGTGCCGATCGCCCAGATACGCAGTATTTT. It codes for CADRPDTQYF.

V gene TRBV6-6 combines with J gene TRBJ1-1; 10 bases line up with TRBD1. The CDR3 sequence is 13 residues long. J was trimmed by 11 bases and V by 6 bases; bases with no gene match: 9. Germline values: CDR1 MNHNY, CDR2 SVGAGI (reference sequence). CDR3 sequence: CASSVLTGGLAFF. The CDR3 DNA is TGTGCCAGCAGCGTGTTGACAGGGGGCCTGGCTTTCTTT.

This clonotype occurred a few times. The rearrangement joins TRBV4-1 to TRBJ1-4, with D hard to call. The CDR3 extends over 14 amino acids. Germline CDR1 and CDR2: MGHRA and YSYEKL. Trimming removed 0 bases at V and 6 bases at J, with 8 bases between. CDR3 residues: CASSQEPRDEKLFF. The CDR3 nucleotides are TGCGCCAGCAGCCAAGAACCAAGAGATGAAAAACTGTTTTTT.

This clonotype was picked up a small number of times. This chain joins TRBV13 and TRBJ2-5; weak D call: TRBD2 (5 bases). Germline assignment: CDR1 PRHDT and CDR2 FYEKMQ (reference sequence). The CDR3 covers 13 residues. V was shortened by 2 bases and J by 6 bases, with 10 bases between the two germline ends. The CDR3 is CASSLLGVQTQYF. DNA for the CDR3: TGTGCCAGCAGCTTACTCGGGGTGCAGACCCAGTACTTC. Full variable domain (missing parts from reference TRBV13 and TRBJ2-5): AAGVIQSPRHLIKEKRETATLKCYPIPRHDTVYWYQQGPGQDPQFLISFYEKMQSDKGSIPDRFSAQQFSDYHSELNMSSLELGDSALYFCASSLLGVQTQYFGPGTRLLVL.

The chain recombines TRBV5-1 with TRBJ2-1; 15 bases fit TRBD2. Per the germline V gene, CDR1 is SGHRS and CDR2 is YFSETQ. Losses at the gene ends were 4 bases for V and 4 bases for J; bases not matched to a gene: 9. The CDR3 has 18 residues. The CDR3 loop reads CASSGGTSGGPGYNEQFF. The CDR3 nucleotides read TGCGCCAGCAGCGGGGGGACTAGCGGGGGGCCCGGATACAATGAGCAGTTCTTC.

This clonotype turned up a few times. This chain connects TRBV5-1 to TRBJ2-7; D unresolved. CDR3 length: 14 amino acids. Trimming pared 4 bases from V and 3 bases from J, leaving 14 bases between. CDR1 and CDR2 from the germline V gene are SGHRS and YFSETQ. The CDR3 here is CASSSTIIDYEQYF. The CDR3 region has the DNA TGCGCCAGCAGCAGCACCATCATCGACTACGAGCAGTACTTC. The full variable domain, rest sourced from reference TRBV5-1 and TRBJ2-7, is KAGVTQTPRYLIKTRGQQVTLSCSPISGHRSVSWYQQTPGQGLQFLFEYFSETQRNKGNFPGRFSGRQFSNSRSEMNVSTLELGDSALYLCASSSTIIDYEQYFGPGTRLTVT.

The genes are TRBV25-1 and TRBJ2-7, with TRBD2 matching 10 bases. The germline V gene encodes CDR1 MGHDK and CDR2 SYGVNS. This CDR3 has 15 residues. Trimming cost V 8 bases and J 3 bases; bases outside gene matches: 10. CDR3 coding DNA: TGTGCCAGCCGAAAAAGCGGGACTAGCGTCTACGAGCAGTACTTC. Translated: CASRKSGTSVYEQYF.

Here the CDR3 reads CATSRAGGPQHF. For the CDR3, the DNA is TGTGCCACCAGCAGAGCCGGGGGACCCCAGCATTTT. The chain has TRBV15 and TRBJ1-5, with D perhaps matching TRBD1 (5 bases). Trimming pared 1 base from V and 10 bases from J, leaving 8 bases between. This CDR3 comprises 12 residues. Germline CDR1 reads LNHNV; CDR2 reads YYDKDF (reference sequence). The entire variable domain, with the rest obtained from reference TRBV15 and TRBJ1-5, is as follows: DAMVIQNPRYQVTQFGKPVTLSCSQTLNHNVMYWYQQKSSQAPKLLFHYYDKDFNNEADTPDNFQSRRPNTSFCFLDIRSPGLGDTAMYLCATSRAGGPQHFGDGTRLSIL.

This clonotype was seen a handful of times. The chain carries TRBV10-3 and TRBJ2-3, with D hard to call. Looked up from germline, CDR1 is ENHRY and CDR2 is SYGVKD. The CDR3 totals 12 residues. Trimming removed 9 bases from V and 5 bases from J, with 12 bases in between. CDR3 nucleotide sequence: TGTGCCATTGCTTTGGGGATAGATACGCAGTATTTT. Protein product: CAIALGIDTQYF.

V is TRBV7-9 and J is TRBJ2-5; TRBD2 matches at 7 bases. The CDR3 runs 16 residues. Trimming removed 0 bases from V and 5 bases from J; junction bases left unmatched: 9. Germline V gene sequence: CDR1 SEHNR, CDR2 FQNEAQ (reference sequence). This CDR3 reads CASSLAFGGRWETQYF. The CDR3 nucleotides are TGTGCCAGCAGCTTAGCGTTTGGCGGGAGATGGGAGACCCAGTACTTC. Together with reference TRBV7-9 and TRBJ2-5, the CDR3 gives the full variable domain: DTGVSQNPRHKITKRGQNVTFRCDPISEHNRLYWYRQTLGQGPEFLTYFQNEAQLEKSRLLSDRFSAERPKGSFSTLEIQRTEQGDSAMYLCASSLAFGGRWETQYFGPGTRLLVL.

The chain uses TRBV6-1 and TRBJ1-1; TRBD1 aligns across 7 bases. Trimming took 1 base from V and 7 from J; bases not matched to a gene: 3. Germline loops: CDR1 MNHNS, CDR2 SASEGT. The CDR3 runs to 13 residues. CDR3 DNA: TGTGCCAGCAGTGAAGTACGACAGGGTGAAGCTTTCTTT. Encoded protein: CASSEVRQGEAFF.

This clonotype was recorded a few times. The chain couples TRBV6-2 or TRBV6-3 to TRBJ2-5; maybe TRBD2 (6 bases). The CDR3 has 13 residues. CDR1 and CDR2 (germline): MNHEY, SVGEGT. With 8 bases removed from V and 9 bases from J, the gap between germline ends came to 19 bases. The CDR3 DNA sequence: TGTGCCAGCTCTAGCGCCCGCGCGCGGGCCCAGTACTTC. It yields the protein CASSSARARAQYF.